This TCR beta chain was retrieved from a study of blood T cell repertoires in COVID-19. Across the whole study: The United States, Italy and Spain were the sources of the acute and convalescent COVID-19 samples.

Under the authors' procedure: Quantification of nucleated cells was approximated via reference gene primer amplification. Assay used: immunoSEQ multiplex PCR; TCRdb lists only in-frame clones, some missing. For V, J and clone size, that table is used; D and trimming come from the DNA. The table shows around 220,000 clones, with approximately 82% occurring only once. Germline lookup yields CDR1 MDHEN and CDR2 SYDVKM. Unmatched junction bases numbered 5, after V lost 1 base and J lost 6 bases. There are 16 residues in the CDR3. This rearrangement joins TRBV28 to TRBJ2-7; the match to TRBD2 covers 14 bases. The sample was peripheral blood. The TCR comes from a woman of 80 years or more with active or convalescent COVID-19. The CDR3 bases are TGTGCCAGCAGTTTATTGGGACTAGCGGGAGTTGGCGAGCAGTACTTC. This sequence encodes CASSLLGLAGVGEQYF.